This TCR beta chain was profiled in a study of blood T cell repertoires in COVID-19. The wider study: PBMCs, B-cell-depleted T cells, or T cells provided the cDNA or gDNA that made up the material.

Authors' data handling: Estimated nucleated cell counts came from reference gene primer amplification. TCRdb keeps only in-frame clones here, not all; method: immunoSEQ multiplex PCR. V and J calls and clone size are as listed in that table; D and trimming were resolved from the DNA. This table has approximately 140,000 clones, almost 90% appearing once. Sequences were obtained from peripheral blood. This receptor was identified in a woman in her sixties or seventies with acute or convalescent COVID-19.

Here the CDR3 reads CASSRAGVALGEQYF. The CDR3 DNA is TGTGCCAGCAGTCGGGCAGGGGTTGCTCTGGGCGAGCAGTACTTC. The V call is TRBV27, the J call TRBJ2-7, with D tentatively TRBD1 (6 bases). Germline loops: CDR1 MNHEY, CDR2 SMNVEV (reference sequence). Trimming stripped 5 bases from V and 6 bases from J, with 20 bases between. The length of the CDR3 is 15 residues.